This T cell receptor beta chain was obtained from a study of beta chain features in type 1 diabetes. Sequenced material consisted of expressed TCRB transcripts (all of the isolated RNA was reverse transcribed). Sequencing was performed with immunoSEQ multiplex PCR; in TCRdb, only in-frame clones are kept and a portion is missing. Of some 900,000 clones detected, about 17% appear once; the ten largest clones hold 0.023%. Germline trimming cut 4 bases from V and 9 bases from J; bases unmatched to any gene: 14. This CDR3 comprises 15 residues. In germline, CDR1 is MNHEY, CDR2 SVGAGI. This clone was counted only a few times.

The clonotype comes from a woman aged 18-30 years in good health. Sequencing was performed on naive CD4+ T cells from blood. This chain joins TRBV6-5 and TRBJ2-5; 7 bases fit TRBD2. The CDR3 coding sequence is TGTGCCAGCAGTTTGGGACTACCCTCCCTGTCGGCCCAGTACTTC. It encodes CASSLGLPSLSAQYF.